The sequence of this T cell receptor beta chain was determined in a study of blood T cell repertoires in COVID-19. This CDR3 contains 14 residues. Germline CDR1 is SSHAT and CDR2 is FNYEAQ (reference sequence). Method: immunoSEQ multiplex PCR; TCRdb's copy keeps in-frame clones and lacks some. This sample has under 300,000 clones, with around 86% found just once. There are a few counts of this clone. The junction departs from germline at one end; a sequencing error may be responsible. Cohort 3 recovery required two negative PCRs, clearance, or symptom resolution. The sequence came from a man aged 18 to 35 who had recovered from COVID-19. The chain employs TRBV7-7 and TRBJ2-3, with D hard to call. Input material: PBMCs or T cells enriched from blood (not recorded which). This CDR3 is CASSLGSGLDTQYF. As DNA, the CDR3 is TGTGCTAGCAGCTTAGGGTCTGGGCTGGATACGCAGTATTTT.